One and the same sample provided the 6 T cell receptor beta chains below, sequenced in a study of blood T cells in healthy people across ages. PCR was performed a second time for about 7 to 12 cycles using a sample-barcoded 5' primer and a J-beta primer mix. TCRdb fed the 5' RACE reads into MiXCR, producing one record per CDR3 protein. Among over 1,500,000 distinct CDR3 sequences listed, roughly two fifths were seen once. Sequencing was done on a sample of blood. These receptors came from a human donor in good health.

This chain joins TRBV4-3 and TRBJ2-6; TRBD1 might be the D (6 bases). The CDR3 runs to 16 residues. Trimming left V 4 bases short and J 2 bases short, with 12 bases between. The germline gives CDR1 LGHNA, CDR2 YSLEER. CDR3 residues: CASSPGGGTGANVLTF. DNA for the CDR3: TGCGCCAGCAGCCCCGGTGGGGGCACTGGGGCCAACGTCCTGACTTTC.

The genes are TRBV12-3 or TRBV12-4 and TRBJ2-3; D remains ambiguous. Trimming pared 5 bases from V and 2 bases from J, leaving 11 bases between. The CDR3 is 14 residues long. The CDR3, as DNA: TGTGCCAGCAGTAATCTGGGCTCCACAGATACGCAGTATTTT. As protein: CASSNLGSTDTQYF.

The CDR3 DNA follows: TGTGCCAGCAGCCCCGGATGGATCGAATATGGCTACACCTTC. Amino acids: CASSPGWIEYGYTF. The chain employs TRBV7-3 and TRBJ1-2; no clear D. CDR1 SGHTA and CDR2 FQGTGA come from the germline V gene. This CDR3 has 14 amino acids. The ends were cut back, 5 bases at V and 5 bases at J, with 15 bases in the middle.

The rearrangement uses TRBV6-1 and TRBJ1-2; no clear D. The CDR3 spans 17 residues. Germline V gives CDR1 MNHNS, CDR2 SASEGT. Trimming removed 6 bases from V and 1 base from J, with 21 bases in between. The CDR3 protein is CASSDPHLRGSNYGYTF. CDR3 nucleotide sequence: TGTGCCAGCAGCGACCCTCATCTTCGGGGAAGTAACTATGGCTACACCTTC.

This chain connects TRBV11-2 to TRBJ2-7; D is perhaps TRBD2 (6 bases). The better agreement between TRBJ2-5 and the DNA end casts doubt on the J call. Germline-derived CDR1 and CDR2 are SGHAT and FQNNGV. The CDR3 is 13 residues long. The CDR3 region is CASSPDYPGTQYF. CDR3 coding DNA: TGTGCCAGCAGCCCGGACTATCCAGGGACCCAGTACTTC.

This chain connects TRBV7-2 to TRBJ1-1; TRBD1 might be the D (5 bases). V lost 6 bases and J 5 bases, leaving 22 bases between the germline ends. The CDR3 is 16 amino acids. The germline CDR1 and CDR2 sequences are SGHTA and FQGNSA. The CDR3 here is CASSPPSGGVKTEAFF. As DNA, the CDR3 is TGTGCCAGCAGTCCTCCCTCGGGGGGGGTTAAAACTGAAGCTTTCTTT.